This T cell receptor beta chain comes out of a study of regulatory and conventional T cells in RAG deficiency. Study-wide findings and caveats: Other subsets showed about 10-fold reductions, but Treg unique TCR beta sequences fell approximately 100-fold in these patients.

Repertoires were generated with immunoSEQ multiplex PCR, while TCRdb's copy carries only in-frame clones and drops some. The table lists around 29,000 clones, approximately 96% of them singletons. Blood CD4+ CD25-low CD127-high conventional T cells supplied the genomic DNA template. The CDR3 covers 15 residues. Per the germline V gene, CDR1 is LNHDA and CDR2 is SQIVND (reference sequence). Trimming at V came to 5 bases and at J to 1 base, leaving 5 bases not matched to a gene. A single count supports this clone. The antigen is undetermined. This sample was also put to use in a study of regulatory T cells. That paper notes: The primer mix had 52 TRBV and 13 TRBJ primers. Regulatory T cells showed the strongest V-J pair restriction and V/J gene skewing among patient repertoires.

V usage is TRBV19 and J usage is TRBJ1-1; the match to TRBD1 covers 9 bases. The TCR comes from a human donor in good health. Source material: CD25- CD4+ T cells sorted from blood. CDR3 in amino acids: CASSEWGQGNTEAFF. CDR3 sequence (DNA): TGTGCCAGTAGTGAGTGGGGACAGGGGAACACTGAAGCTTTCTTT. The full variable domain, in which reference TRBV19 and TRBJ1-1 provide the parts outside the CDR3, is DGGITQSPKYLFRKEGQNVTLSCEQNLNHDAMYWYRQDPGQGLRLIYYSQIVNDFQKGDIAEGYSVSREKKESFPLTVTSAQKNPTAFYLCASSEWGQGNTEAFFGQGTRLTVV.